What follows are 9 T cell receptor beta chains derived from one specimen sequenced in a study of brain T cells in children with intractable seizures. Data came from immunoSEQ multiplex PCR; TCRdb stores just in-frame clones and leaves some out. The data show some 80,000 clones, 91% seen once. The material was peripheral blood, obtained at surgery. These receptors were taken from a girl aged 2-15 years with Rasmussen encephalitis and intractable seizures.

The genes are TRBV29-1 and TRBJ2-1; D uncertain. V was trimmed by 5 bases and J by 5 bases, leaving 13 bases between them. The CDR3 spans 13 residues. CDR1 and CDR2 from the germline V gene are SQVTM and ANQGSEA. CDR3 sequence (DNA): TGCAGCGTTCGGGCACGCACTAACAATGAGCAGTTCTTC. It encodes CSVRARTNNEQFF.

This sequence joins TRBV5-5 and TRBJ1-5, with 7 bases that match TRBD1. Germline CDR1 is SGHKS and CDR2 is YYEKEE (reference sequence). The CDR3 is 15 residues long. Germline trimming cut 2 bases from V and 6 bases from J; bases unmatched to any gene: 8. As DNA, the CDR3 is TGTGCCAGCAGCTTACGACAGGGATCCCTTCAGCCCCAGCATTTT. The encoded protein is CASSLRQGSLQPQHF.

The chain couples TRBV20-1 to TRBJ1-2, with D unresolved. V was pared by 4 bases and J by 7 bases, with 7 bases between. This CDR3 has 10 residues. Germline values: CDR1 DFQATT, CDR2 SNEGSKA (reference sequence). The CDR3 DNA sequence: TGCAGTGCTATAGGTGTTGGCTACACCTTC. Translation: CSAIGVGYTF.

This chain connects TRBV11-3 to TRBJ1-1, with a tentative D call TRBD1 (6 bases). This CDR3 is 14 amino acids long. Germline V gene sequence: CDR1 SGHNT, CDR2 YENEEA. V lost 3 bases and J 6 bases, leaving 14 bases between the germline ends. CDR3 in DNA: TGTGCCAGCAGCTTGGGCAGGGGATCCGCTGAAGCTTTCTTT. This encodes CASSLGRGSAEAFF.

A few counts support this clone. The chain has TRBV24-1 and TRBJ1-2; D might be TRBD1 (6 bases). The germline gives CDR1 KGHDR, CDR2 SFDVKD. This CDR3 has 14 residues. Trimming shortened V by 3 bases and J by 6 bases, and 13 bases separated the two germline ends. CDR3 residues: CATSDLGQSDGYTF. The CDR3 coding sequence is TGTGCCACCAGTGATCTAGGACAGTCGGATGGCTACACCTTC.

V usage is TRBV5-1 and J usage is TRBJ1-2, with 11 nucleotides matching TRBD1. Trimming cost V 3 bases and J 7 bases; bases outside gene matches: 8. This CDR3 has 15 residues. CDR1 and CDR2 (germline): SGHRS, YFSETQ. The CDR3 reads CASSWTGGARSGYTF. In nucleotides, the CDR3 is TGCGCCAGCAGCTGGACAGGGGGCGCCCGTAGTGGCTACACCTTC.

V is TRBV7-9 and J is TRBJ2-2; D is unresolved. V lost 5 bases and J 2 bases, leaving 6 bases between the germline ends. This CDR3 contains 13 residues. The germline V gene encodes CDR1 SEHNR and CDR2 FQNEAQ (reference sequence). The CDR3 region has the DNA TGTGCCAGCAGCGAAAAAAACACCGGGGAGCTGTTTTTT. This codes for CASSEKNTGELFF.

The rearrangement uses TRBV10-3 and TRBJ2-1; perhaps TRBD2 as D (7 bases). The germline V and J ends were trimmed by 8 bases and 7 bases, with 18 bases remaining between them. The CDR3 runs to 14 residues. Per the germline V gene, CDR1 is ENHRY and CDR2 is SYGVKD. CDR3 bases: TGTGCCATCCAGGTAGTGGGGGGGCTAAATGAGCAGTTCTTC. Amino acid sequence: CAIQVVGGLNEQFF.

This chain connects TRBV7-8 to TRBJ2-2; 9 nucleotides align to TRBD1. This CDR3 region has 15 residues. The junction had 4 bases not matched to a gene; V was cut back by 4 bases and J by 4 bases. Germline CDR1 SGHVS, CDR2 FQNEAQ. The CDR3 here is CASSSGQGRTGELFF. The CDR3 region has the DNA TGTGCCAGCAGCTCGGGACAGGGACGCACCGGGGAGCTGTTTTTT.